This T cell receptor (beta chain) was recovered during a study of vaccination and CD4 T cells after COVID-19. Germline V gives CDR1 SGHVS, CDR2 FNYEAQ. The CDR3 has 17 amino acids. After removal of 0 bases from V and 2 bases from J, the junction contained 7 bases not matched to a gene. Regarding this clonotype: What it recognizes is unknown.

At the Johns Hopkins FTIC core, DNA taken from cultured CD4+ T cells was sequenced by way of the Oncomine TCR Beta short-read assay. TCRdb re-analysed the PCR reads in MiXCR, keeping a single row per CDR3 protein. The sample shows about 13,000 distinct CDR3 sequences, 45% to 60% of them seen only once. Treatment described: roughly 11-day PBMC culture with coronavirus spike peptide pools or control peptides (ViraFEST assay). The origin of this receptor is a human donor who had recovered from COVID-19. Sequencing input: CD4+ T cells from blood, cultured in vitro. The chain carries TRBV7-6 and TRBJ2-1, with TRBD2 matching over 7 bases. This CDR3 reads CASSLAGRGGPYNEQFF. As DNA, the CDR3 is TGTGCCAGCAGCTTAGCGGGACGCGGGGGACCCTACAATGAGCAGTTCTTC. Based on the CDR3 plus reference TRBV7-6 and TRBJ2-1, the full variable domain is GAGVSQSPRYKVTKRGQDVALRCDPISGHVSLYWYRQALGQGPEFLTYFNYEAQQDKSGLPNDRFSAERPEGSISTLTIQRTEQRDSAMYRCASSLAGRGGPYNEQFFGPGTRLTVL.